The entry below gives a single T cell receptor beta chain sequence along with its context. Its antigen remains unidentified. The same CDR3 also results from other DNA sequences found in this sample. The sample comes from a study of cytomegalovirus exposure and HLA in healthy donors. A multiplex PCR was run with 60 Vbeta primers and 13 Jbeta primers. Method: immunoSEQ multiplex PCR; TCRdb's copy keeps in-frame clones and lacks some. The data contain under 250,000 clones, around 73% of them singletons. Whole-study results and caveats: In a later analysis, DRB1 alleles had the most associated TCRs; HLA-C alleles the fewest. A link between a missense DCLRE1C variant and TCR beta V- and J-gene trimming emerged from a later analysis.

Healthy individuals who donated bone marrow served as the donors. Sequencing input: PBMCs. This clonotype was sampled from a male donor in good health and CMV-seronegative.

The CDR3 sequence: CASSPLAGSSYEQYF. As DNA, the CDR3 is TGTGCCAGCAGTCCCCTTGCCGGGAGCTCCTACGAGCAGTACTTC. This rearrangement joins TRBV6-1 to TRBJ2-7; a possible D gene is TRBD2 (6 bases). The V gene's germline CDR1 is MNHNS and CDR2 SASEGT. The CDR3 loop spans 15 amino acids. V dropped 5 bases and J dropped 0 bases, with 14 bases sitting between them.